The 30 T cell receptor beta chains below were found in one sample sequenced in a study of T cell changes during pregnancy in multiple sclerosis. Some clones are missing from TCRdb's copy, which holds only in-frame ones; the method was immunoSEQ multiplex PCR. The sample shows 65,000 to 95,000 clones, around nine tenths of them seen only once. The specimen comprised peripheral blood, sampled before pregnancy. All receptors come from a female donor with multiple sclerosis, enrolled in a pregnancy study.

This sequence joins TRBV5-6 and TRBJ1-5, with no clear D. Germline assignment: CDR1 SGHDT and CDR2 YYEEEE. Trimming left V 4 bases short and J 0 bases short, with 8 bases between. This CDR3 region has 14 residues. The CDR3: CASSRGSSNQPQHF. CDR3 nucleotides: TGTGCCAGCAGCCGGGGTAGTAGCAATCAGCCCCAGCATTTT.

The chain is built from TRBV28 and TRBJ1-1, with 7 bases matching TRBD1. CDR3 length: 14 residues. V shed 7 bases, J shed 4 bases, and the junction held 9 bases outside the gene matches. The V gene's germline CDR1 is MDHEN and CDR2 SYDVKM. This chain's CDR3 is CASNTYRGATEAFF. The CDR3 nucleotides are TGTGCCAGCAATACTTACAGGGGTGCCACTGAAGCTTTCTTT. Complete variable domain (other parts from reference TRBV28 and TRBJ1-1): DVKVTQSSRYLVKRTGEKVFLECVQDMDHENMFWYRQDPGLGLRLIYFSYDVKMKEKGDIPEGYSVSREKKERFSLILESASTNQTSMYLCASNTYRGATEAFFGQGTRLTVV.

CDR3 sequence reads: CASTHPGQGTYGYTF. The CDR3 bases are TGTGCCAGTACCCACCCGGGACAGGGGACTTATGGCTACACCTTC. The rearrangement uses TRBV19 and TRBJ1-2; 10 nucleotides line up with TRBD1. The length of the CDR3 is 15 residues. With 7 bases clipped from V and 5 bases from J, the junction kept 10 bases outside the gene matches. Per germline, CDR1 LNHDA and CDR2 SQIVND (reference sequence).

This CDR3 reads CATDPWGQAGELFF. DNA of the CDR3: TGTGCCACCGACCCCTGGGGACAGGCCGGGGAGCTGTTTTTT. V gene TRBV13 combines with J gene TRBJ2-2; 8 nucleotides match TRBD1. V dropped 10 bases and J dropped 6; count of bases not matched to a gene: 10. There are 14 residues in the CDR3. Per germline, CDR1 PRHDT and CDR2 FYEKMQ (reference sequence).

The V and J genes are TRBV27 and TRBJ1-2, with 9 bases aligning to TRBD1. The V gene end was trimmed by 3 bases and the J gene end by 7 bases; junction bases not matched to a gene: 9. This CDR3 is built from 15 residues. Germline V gene lookup returns CDR1 MNHEY and CDR2 SMNVEV (reference sequence). The CDR3 nucleotides are TGTGCCAGCAGTTTCCAAGCGGGACAGGGTGGTGGCTACACCTTC. Residues: CASSFQAGQGGGYTF.

The chain is built from TRBV7-2 and TRBJ2-1, with 15 bases matching TRBD2. The V segment lost 5 bases and the J segment 4 bases; nucleotides outside the gene matches: 12. This CDR3 has 19 amino acids. Per the germline V gene, CDR1 is SGHTA and CDR2 is FQGNSA. CDR3 coding DNA: TGTGCCAGCAGCCCTTGGCGCCGGACTAGCGGGGGGGGGTACAATGAGCAGTTCTTC. This gives the protein CASSPWRRTSGGGYNEQFF.

This clone was seen just once. One junction end does not reproduce the germline sequence, and a read error may be involved. The chain combines TRBV11-2 with TRBJ2-7; a weak D match, TRBD1 (5 bases). This CDR3 comprises 13 residues. Germline V CDR1 and CDR2: SGHAT, FQNNGV. The CDR3 DNA is TGTGCCAGCACCTTATGGTCCCAGGGCGAGCAGTACTTC. Amino acid sequence: CASTLWSQGEQYF.

This chain joins TRBV7-3 and TRBJ1-5; a possible D gene is TRBD1 (6 bases). Germline CDR1 SGHTA, CDR2 FQGTGA. This CDR3 is 18 amino acids long. Trimming pared 1 base from V and 5 bases from J, leaving 21 bases between. The CDR3 DNA sequence: TGTGCCAGCAGCTTAAAGGGGGTGGGGAGGGAAGCTGATCAGCCCCAGCATTTT. Translating it yields CASSLKGVGREADQPQHF. Full variable domain (remainder filled in from reference TRBV7-3 and TRBJ1-5): GAGVSQTPSNKVTEKGKYVELRCDPISGHTALYWYRQSLGQGPEFLIYFQGTGAADDSGLPNDRFFAVRPEGSVSTLKIQRTERGDSAVYLCASSLKGVGREADQPQHFGDGTRLSIL.

The gene calls are TRBV19 and TRBJ2-2, with 9 bases lining up with TRBD1. The germline gives CDR1 LNHDA, CDR2 SQIVND (reference sequence). The CDR3 contains 14 residues. J lost 7 bases, V lost 8 bases, and 8 bases had no gene match. Here the CDR3 reads CASLNRGQGGELFF. DNA of the CDR3: TGTGCCAGTCTTAACAGGGGGCAGGGCGGGGAGCTGTTTTTT.

The chain employs TRBV7-8 and TRBJ1-2; TRBD1 aligns across 9 bases. The CDR3 extends over 14 amino acids. V lost 4 bases to trimming and J lost 8 bases; unmatched junction nucleotides: 8. Germline values: CDR1 SGHVS, CDR2 FQNEAQ. The CDR3 nucleotides are TGTGCCAGCAGCTCCCCGGACAGGGGACAAGGCTACACCTTC. As protein: CASSSPDRGQGYTF.

This chain uses TRBV5-4 with TRBJ1-1; D is ambiguous. The CDR3 runs 17 residues. Trimming took 1 base from V and 2 from J, leaving 18 bases between them. Germline loops: CDR1 SGHNT, CDR2 YYREEE (reference sequence). The CDR3 nucleotides are TGTGCCAGCAGCTTGAGAATCACCTCCCCGGGAAACACTGAAGCTTTCTTT. It encodes CASSLRITSPGNTEAFF.

The rearrangement links TRBV6-6 to TRBJ1-5, with TRBD1 matching over 8 bases. V was clipped by 0 bases and J by 6 bases; unmatched bases: 7. The germline CDR1 and CDR2 sequences are MNHNY and SVGAGI (reference sequence). The CDR3 spans 16 residues. CDR3 protein: CASSYSGRGLGQPQHF. As DNA, the CDR3 is TGTGCCAGCAGTTACTCGGGCAGGGGGCTTGGTCAGCCCCAGCATTTT.

CDR3 amino acids: CASRTSPSSSYNEQFF. The CDR3 nucleotides read TGTGCCAGCAGAACTAGTCCCTCGAGCTCCTACAATGAGCAGTTCTTC. This chain connects TRBV5-6 to TRBJ2-1, with a weak D call TRBD2 (5 bases). The germline V gene has CDR1 SGHDT and CDR2 YYEEEE. The V and J ends lost 5 bases and 0 bases respectively, with 15 bases between them. This CDR3 has 16 amino acids.

The rearrangement links TRBV5-1 to TRBJ1-5, with TRBD1 as a possible D gene (5 bases). Germline assignment: CDR1 SGHRS and CDR2 YFSETQ. V lost 0 bases and J lost 3, with 10 bases in between. The CDR3 is made up of 15 amino acids. The CDR3 sequence: CASSLGSGPNQPQHF. In nucleotides, the CDR3 is TGCGCCAGCAGCTTGGGGTCAGGGCCCAATCAGCCCCAGCATTTT.

The chain links TRBV6-5 to TRBJ1-6; 10 bases align to TRBD1. The J segment lost 8 bases and the V segment lost 0 bases, leaving 1 base of the junction unmatched. Germline-derived CDR1 and CDR2 are MNHEY and SVGAGI. The CDR3 has 15 amino acids. CDR3 sequence: CASSYSGTGDSPLHF. The CDR3 DNA sequence: TGTGCCAGCAGTTACTCGGGGACAGGGGATTCACCCCTCCACTTT.

With respect to this clone: Within the sample, other DNA sequences also encode this same CDR3. The chain uses TRBV29-1 and TRBJ1-2, with 12 bases that match TRBD1. CDR3 length: 13 amino acids. Germline lookup yields CDR1 SQVTM and CDR2 ANQGSEA. Losses at the gene ends were 7 bases for V and 8 bases for J; bases not matched to a gene: 8. CDR3 bases: TGCAGCGCCTCGGGACAGGGGGCCTACGGCTACACCTTC. Its translation is CSASGQGAYGYTF. Filled out from reference TRBV29-1 and TRBJ1-2, the complete variable domain reads SAVISQKPSRDICQRGTSLTIQCQVDSQVTMMFWYRQQPGQSLTLIATANQGSEATYESGFVIDKFPISRPNLTFSTLTVSNMSPEDSSIYLCSASGQGAYGYTFGSGTRLTVV.

V gene TRBV5-5 combines with J gene TRBJ2-1; 7 positions match TRBD1. In germline, CDR1 is SGHKS, CDR2 YYEKEE (reference sequence). V was pared by 4 bases and J by 0 bases, with 7 bases of the junction left unmatched. This CDR3 has 16 residues. The CDR3 sequence: CASSTLTGHSYNEQFF. The DNA for the CDR3 is TGTGCCAGCAGCACTCTGACAGGGCACTCCTACAATGAGCAGTTCTTC.

The gene calls are TRBV5-1 and TRBJ1-1; 10 nucleotides line up with TRBD1. V lost 4 bases to trimming and J lost 5 bases; unmatched junction nucleotides: 8. The germline V gene encodes CDR1 SGHRS and CDR2 YFSETQ. CDR3 size: 15 residues. CDR3 in DNA: TGCGCCAGCAGCCCTCAGACAGGGGGCTTGACTGAAGCTTTCTTT. Residues: CASSPQTGGLTEAFF.

V usage is TRBV10-2 and J usage is TRBJ1-2; tentatively, D is TRBD1 (6 bases). From germline, CDR1 is WSHSY and CDR2 SAAADI. The CDR3 sequence is 14 residues long. V was cut by 2 bases and J by 4 bases, with 11 bases left in between. CDR3 bases: TGCGCCAGCAGTGAGATCAGGGGACGCTATGGCTACACCTTC. Translating it yields CASSEIRGRYGYTF.

The chain combines TRBV5-5 with TRBJ2-1; 10 bases are a match to TRBD2. The CDR3 sequence is 15 residues long. CDR1 SGHKS and CDR2 YYEKEE come from the germline V gene (reference sequence). After removal of 3 bases from V and 5 bases from J, the junction contained 5 bases not matched to a gene. The CDR3 loop is CASSSSGGDDNEQFF. The CDR3 DNA reads TGTGCCAGCAGCTCGAGCGGGGGGGATGACAATGAGCAGTTCTTC.

The chain combines TRBV6-5 with TRBJ1-5; 8 nucleotides line up with TRBD1. Germline CDR1 reads MNHEY; CDR2 reads SVGAGI. J gave up 6 bases and V 6 bases, and 10 bases lay outside the gene matches. The CDR3 is made up of 15 amino acids. DNA of the CDR3: TGTGCCAGCAGGAACAGGGGGGATCCGAGTCAGCCCCAGCATTTT. This codes for CASRNRGDPSQPQHF.

CDR3 DNA sequence: TGCAGCGTTTCCCTTGGATTTCGCGGGGAAGCTTTCTTT. Its translation is CSVSLGFRGEAFF. The chain has TRBV29-1 and TRBJ1-1; D remains ambiguous. The CDR3 is 13 amino acids. Trimming shortened V by 5 bases and J by 8 bases, and 18 bases separated the two germline ends. Germline loops: CDR1 SQVTM, CDR2 ANQGSEA.

The gene calls are TRBV15 and TRBJ1-2; no firm D call. The CDR3 runs 13 residues. V lost 0 bases and J 7 bases, leaving 9 bases between the germline ends. Per the germline V gene, CDR1 is LNHNV and CDR2 is YYDKDF (reference sequence). CDR3: CATSRESGGGYTF. Here the CDR3 DNA reads TGTGCCACCAGCAGAGAGTCGGGTGGTGGCTACACCTTC.

This sequence joins TRBV21-1 and TRBJ2-5; the DNA was not compared with TRBD1, the D call given in the table. TRBV21-1 is annotated as a pseudogene. The CDR3 sequence is 16 residues long. CDR3 nucleotide sequence: TGTGCCAGCAGCAACTGGGCAGGGGCTGAGGGGGAGACCCAGTACTTC. Translating it yields CASSNWAGAEGETQYF.

This chain's CDR3 is CASSPPQPRNSPLHF. CDR3 bases: TGTGCCAGCAGCCCCCCACAGCCACGTAATTCACCCCTCCACTTT. The chain links TRBV7-2 to TRBJ1-6; D remains ambiguous. Between the trimmed V and J ends, which lost 5 bases and 6 bases, there was a span of 14 bases. Looked up from germline, CDR1 is SGHTA and CDR2 is FQGNSA. This CDR3 is 15 amino acids long.

The V call is TRBV29-1, the J call TRBJ1-2, with no clear D. Trimming stripped 4 bases from V and 4 bases from J, with 13 bases between. The germline V gene has CDR1 SQVTM and CDR2 ANQGSEA. The length of the CDR3 is 13 residues. The CDR3 DNA sequence: TGCAGCGTTGTTTTTGAGGCTTTCTATGGCTACACCTTC. Translation: CSVVFEAFYGYTF.

V gene TRBV27 combines with J gene TRBJ2-2, with TRBD2 matching over 10 bases. CDR1 is MNHEY, CDR2 SMNVEV, per germline (reference sequence). The junction had 7 bases not matched to a gene; V was cut back by 8 bases and J by 1 base. CDR3 length: 16 residues. CDR3 amino acids: CASRYPSGRNTGELFF. CDR3 bases: TGTGCCAGCCGATATCCTAGCGGGAGGAACACCGGGGAGCTGTTTTTT.

The J gene is TRBJ2-2, the V gene TRBV7-3; TRBD2 is a possible D gene (5 bases). Germline assignment: CDR1 SGHTA and CDR2 FQGTGA. The CDR3 sequence is 15 residues long. V was cut by 6 bases and J by 5 bases, with 16 bases left in between. The CDR3 spells CASRATGIGTGELFF. Here the CDR3 DNA reads TGTGCCAGCAGGGCGACGGGGATCGGTACCGGGGAGCTGTTTTTT.

This chain uses TRBV5-4 with TRBJ2-5; 8 bases align to TRBD2. The CDR3 has 14 residues. V trimming: 7 bases; J trimming: 3 bases; junction bases outside the gene matches: 8. Germline CDR1 and CDR2: SGHNT and YYREEE (reference sequence). The CDR3 DNA is TGTGCCAGCTCTTCACTACTAGCGGAAGAGACCCAGTACTTC. Residues: CASSSLLAEETQYF.

V gene TRBV10-3 combines with J gene TRBJ1-1; 7 bases are a match to TRBD1. Germline V gene lookup returns CDR1 ENHRY and CDR2 SYGVKD. The J segment lost 3 bases and the V segment lost 4 bases, leaving 5 bases of the junction unmatched. CDR3 length equals 14 residues. The CDR3 nucleotides read TGTGCCATCAGTGGAAGGCAGGGGGACACTGAAGCTTTCTTT. This encodes CAISGRQGDTEAFF.